These 20 T cell receptor beta chains were all obtained from the same sample, sequenced in a study of blood T cell repertoires in COVID-19. Profiled with immunoSEQ multiplex PCR; TCRdb holds only in-frame clones, not every one. This table holds a few hundred thousand clones, 82% found once. The sample comprised peripheral blood. These receptor sequences come from a woman older than 75 with acute or convalescent COVID-19.

The J gene is TRBJ1-5, the V gene TRBV19, with 8 positions matching TRBD1. The germline CDR1 and CDR2 sequences are LNHDA and SQIVND (reference sequence). The ends lost 5 bases at V and 0 bases at J; junction bases unmatched: 3. The CDR3 runs 15 residues. The CDR3 DNA follows: TGTGCCAGTAGTGGGACAGGACTTAGCAATCAGCCCCAGCATTTT. Translating it yields CASSGTGLSNQPQHF. The complete variable domain, with remaining parts taken from reference TRBV19 and TRBJ1-5, reads DGGITQSPKYLFRKEGQNVTLSCEQNLNHDAMYWYRQDPGQGLRLIYYSQIVNDFQKGDIAEGYSVSREKKESFPLTVTSAQKNPTAFYLCASSGTGLSNQPQHFGDGTRLSIL.

The chain links TRBV28 to TRBJ1-2; possibly TRBD1 for D (5 bases). V lost 2 bases to trimming and J lost 6 bases, with 10 bases between them. This CDR3 spans 13 amino acids. Germline CDR1 and CDR2: MDHEN and SYDVKM. The CDR3 protein is CASSLPGSDGYTF. In DNA form, the CDR3 reads TGTGCCAGCAGTTTACCAGGGTCCGATGGCTACACCTTC.

The rearrangement links TRBV5-1 to TRBJ2-2, with 8 bases aligning to TRBD2. From germline, CDR1 is SGHRS and CDR2 YFSETQ. The CDR3 is 16 amino acids. Trimming took 5 bases from V and 2 from J; bases not matched to a gene: 8. This CDR3 is CASSYSGETNTGELFF. DNA of the CDR3: TGCGCCAGCAGTTATAGCGGGGAAACTAACACCGGGGAGCTGTTTTTT.

The rearrangement uses TRBV25-1 and TRBJ1-1; 7 bases fit TRBD1. V was clipped by 1 base and J by 4 bases; unmatched bases: 6. The CDR3 extends over 15 amino acids. Per germline, CDR1 MGHDK and CDR2 SYGVNS. For the CDR3, the DNA is TGTGCCAGCAGTGAATTGACAGGGTGGGGCACTGAAGCTTTCTTT. It is translated as CASSELTGWGTEAFF.

The genes are TRBV5-1 and TRBJ2-1; TRBD2 agrees at 12 bases. J lost 4 bases, V lost 4 bases, and 3 bases had no gene match. Per the germline V gene, CDR1 is SGHRS and CDR2 is YFSETQ. CDR3 size: 15 residues. This chain's CDR3 is CASSAGLAGYNEQFF. The CDR3 DNA is TGCGCCAGCAGCGCAGGACTAGCGGGGTACAATGAGCAGTTCTTC.

The chain recombines TRBV4-1 with TRBJ1-5, with TRBD1 as a possible D gene (6 bases). This CDR3 comprises 15 residues. The germline V gene encodes CDR1 MGHRA and CDR2 YSYEKL. The V end was cut by 2 bases, the J end by 2 bases, with 10 bases between. CDR3 protein: CASSQPGQRNQPQHF. In nucleotides, the CDR3 is TGCGCCAGCAGCCAACCCGGACAGCGCAATCAGCCCCAGCATTTT.

The V and J genes are TRBV7-2 and TRBJ2-2, with unresolved D. With 10 bases removed from V and 6 bases from J, the gap between germline ends came to 15 bases. This CDR3 is 13 amino acids long. Germline-derived CDR1 and CDR2 are SGHTA and FQGNSA. CDR3 loop: CATRLTSSGELFF. The CDR3 DNA reads TGTGCCACCAGGTTGACAAGTTCCGGGGAGCTGTTTTTT. The full variable domain, its missing parts supplied by reference TRBV7-2 and TRBJ2-2, is GAGVSQSPSNKVTEKGKDVELRCDPISGHTALYWYRQSLGQGLEFLIYFQGNSAPDKSGLPSDRFSAERTGGSVSTLTIQRTQQEDSAVYLCATRLTSSGELFFGEGSRLTVL.

A few counts support this clone. The chain carries TRBV7-6 and TRBJ2-7; 8 bases agree with TRBD2. V gave up 5 bases and J gave up 3 bases; unmatched junction bases: 12. The V gene's germline CDR1 is SGHVS and CDR2 FNYEAQ. The CDR3 covers 16 residues. The CDR3 loop is CASSPLGVGGVYEQYF. CDR3 sequence (DNA): TGTGCCAGCAGCCCCTTAGGCGTCGGGGGGGTCTACGAGCAGTACTTC.

The chain recombines TRBV27 with TRBJ2-7, with 8 bases that match TRBD1. V gave up 6 bases and J gave up 6 bases; unmatched junction bases: 22. The CDR3 is 18 amino acids. The V gene's germline CDR1 is MNHEY and CDR2 SMNVEV (reference sequence). The CDR3 DNA is TGTGCCAGCAGCCGCCTGCAGGGGGCCCAGTCCTCGGGATCCGAGCAGTACTTC. Protein product: CASSRLQGAQSSGSEQYF.

This sequence joins TRBV30 and TRBJ1-2, with D possibly matching TRBD1 (5 bases). The CDR3 length is 13 residues. The V gene's germline CDR1 is GTSNPN and CDR2 SVGIG (reference sequence). V was cut by 0 bases and J by 6 bases, with 11 bases left in between. The CDR3 DNA follows: TGTGCCTGGAGTGTGGGCAGGGCTCATGGCTACACCTTC. This encodes CAWSVGRAHGYTF. Drawing the rest from reference TRBV30 and TRBJ1-2, the complete variable domain is SQTIHQWPATLVQPVGSPLSLECTVEGTSNPNLYWYRQAAGRGLQLLFYSVGIGQISSEVPQNLSASRPQDRQFILSSKKLLLSDSGFYLCAWSVGRAHGYTFGSGTRLTVV.

This clone was recorded many times. The CDR3 bases are TGCGCCAGCAGCCAAGAACCAAGCGGGGGGGCCTATGAGCAGTTCTTC. Translation gives CASSQEPSGGAYEQFF. The chain links TRBV4-3 to TRBJ2-1; the match to TRBD2 covers 10 bases. Germline V gene lookup returns CDR1 LGHNA and CDR2 YSLEER. Trimming at V came to 0 bases and at J to 8 bases, leaving 7 bases not matched to a gene. The CDR3 runs to 16 residues.

This clone was detected only a few times. The V gene is TRBV7-3, the J gene TRBJ1-2; D uncertain. CDR1 and CDR2 from the germline V gene are SGHTA and FQGTGA. Trimming pared 3 bases from V and 13 bases from J, leaving 15 bases between. This CDR3 has 12 amino acids. The CDR3 spells CASSLEVGAPTF. CDR3 in DNA: TGTGCCAGCAGCTTGGAGGTAGGAGCGCCCACCTTC.

This rearrangement joins TRBV15 to TRBJ2-5, with 11 nucleotides matching TRBD2. The CDR3 is 16 amino acids. The V and J ends lost 3 bases and 2 bases, in that order; junction bases with no gene match: 5. Germline V gives CDR1 LNHNV, CDR2 YYDKDF (reference sequence). DNA of the CDR3: TGTGCCACCAGCAGGTTGGGACTAGCGGTACAAGAGACCCAGTACTTC. Protein product: CATSRLGLAVQETQYF.

The gene calls are TRBV2 and TRBJ1-3, with D possibly matching TRBD1 (6 bases). The length of the CDR3 is 16 residues. V lost 4 bases to trimming and J lost 2 bases, with 15 bases between them. Germline V gene data show CDR1 as SNHLY and CDR2 as FYNNEI. The CDR3 nucleotides are TGTGCCAGCAGTGGGGTTTCCTGGGACACTGGAAACACCATATATTTT. Translation: CASSGVSWDTGNTIYF.

The chain recombines TRBV10-3 with TRBJ2-7; D not certain. Germline V gene data show CDR1 as ENHRY and CDR2 as SYGVKD. The CDR3 covers 11 residues. The germline V and J ends were trimmed by 0 bases and 7 bases, with 4 bases remaining between them. The CDR3 protein is CAISESREQYF. The CDR3 coding sequence is TGTGCCATCAGTGAGTCCAGGGAGCAGTACTTC.

The chain carries TRBV19 and TRBJ2-3; D is perhaps TRBD2 (5 bases). This CDR3 comprises 14 residues. The germline V gene has CDR1 LNHDA and CDR2 SQIVND (reference sequence). V lost 3 bases, J lost 1 base, and 8 bases lay in between. CDR3 sequence reads: CASSISRGTDTQYF. CDR3 nucleotide sequence: TGTGCCAGTAGTATTTCGCGGGGCACAGATACGCAGTATTTT.

The rearrangement links TRBV3-1 (or the pseudogene TRBV3-2) to TRBJ2-1; 9 bases fit TRBD2. With V trimmed by 1 base and J by 8 bases, 6 bases remained unmatched. The germline V gene encodes CDR1 LGHDT and CDR2 YNNKEL (reference sequence). The CDR3 consists of 15 residues. The CDR3 DNA is TGTGCCAGCAGCCAAGCAGCGGGGGGCCGGTATGAGCAGTTCTTC. The encoded protein is CASSQAAGGRYEQFF.

The genes are TRBV5-4 and TRBJ2-2, with a tentative D call TRBD1 (6 bases). Germline V gene sequence: CDR1 SGHNT, CDR2 YYREEE (reference sequence). V lost 4 bases, J lost 5 bases, and 18 bases lay in between. This CDR3 spans 16 amino acids. CDR3 DNA: TGTGCCAGCAGCCCTGGTAGGGGGTTCCTAACCGGGGAGCTGTTTTTT. Protein sequence: CASSPGRGFLTGELFF.

The J gene is TRBJ2-3, the V gene TRBV10-3; the match to TRBD1 covers 7 bases. CDR3 size: 14 residues. V gave up 7 bases and J gave up 3 bases; unmatched junction bases: 7. Germline-derived CDR1 and CDR2 are ENHRY and SYGVKD. In DNA, the CDR3 is TGTGCCATCACTTCCGGGACAGAAACAGATACGCAGTATTTT. Protein sequence: CAITSGTETDTQYF.

The chain has TRBV11-2 and TRBJ1-2; D might be TRBD1 (5 bases). This CDR3 region has 16 residues. The V end lost 6 bases, the J end lost 4 bases, and 21 bases lay between the germline ends. The V gene's germline CDR1 is SGHAT and CDR2 FQNNGV. This chain's CDR3 is CASSSQGGLDGYGYTF. CDR3 nucleotides: TGTGCCAGCAGTTCCCAGGGAGGGCTCGATGGCTATGGCTACACCTTC.